The 7 T cell receptor beta chains given below trace back to one sample, sequenced in a study of blood T cells in healthy people across ages. A J-beta primer mix and a sample-barcoded 5' primer were used in a second PCR of about 7 to 12 cycles. TCRdb processed the 5' RACE reads anew with MiXCR; each CDR3 protein has one entry. The sample has 780,000 or so distinct CDR3 sequences; around 50% are singletons. The sample taken for sequencing was blood. Receptors originate from a man in his forties or fifties in good health.

This chain links TRBV4-3 with TRBJ2-3; TRBD2 might be the D (7 bases). CDR1 and CDR2 from the germline V gene are LGHNA and YSLEER. This CDR3 has 14 amino acids. V was cut by 4 bases and J by 4 bases, with 12 bases left in between. Written as DNA, the CDR3 is TGCGCCAGCAGCCCCCCGGGGGGCTCAGATACGCAGTATTTT. This gives the protein CASSPPGGSDTQYF.

This clonotype turned up a few times. The rearrangement links TRBV20-1 to TRBJ1-6; no firm D call. Trimming removed 0 bases at V and 5 bases at J, with 14 bases between. Germline assignment: CDR1 DFQATT and CDR2 SNEGSKA (reference sequence). This CDR3 spans 16 amino acids. In DNA, the CDR3 is TGCAGTGCTAGAGATAGTGAGGAGTCCCATAATTCACCCCTCCACTTT. This encodes CSARDSEESHNSPLHF.

This rearrangement joins TRBV12-3 or TRBV12-4 to TRBJ2-6; perhaps D is TRBD1 or TRBD2 (5 bases each). V shed 3 bases and J shed 0 bases, with 9 bases lying between them. This CDR3 is 16 amino acids long. CDR3: CASSFQGRSGANVLTF. The CDR3 bases are TGTGCCAGCAGTTTCCAGGGACGCTCTGGGGCCAACGTCCTGACTTTC.

The chain has TRBV5-1 and TRBJ1-1, with a tentative D call TRBD1 (5 bases). This CDR3 is 16 amino acids long. V was trimmed by 0 bases and J by 6 bases, leaving 18 bases between them. The germline V gene encodes CDR1 SGHRS and CDR2 YFSETQ. CDR3 nucleotide sequence: TGCGCCAGCAGCTTGGATAGACCGGGGCGGGGGTCTGAAGCTTTCTTT. The encoded protein is CASSLDRPGRGSEAFF.

This clonotype was detected many times. The V call is TRBV6-5, the J call TRBJ2-7, with 9 positions matching TRBD1. Losses at the gene ends were 1 base for V and 3 bases for J; bases not matched to a gene: 1. This CDR3 is built from 14 residues. The germline CDR1 and CDR2 sequences are MNHEY and SVGAGI. This CDR3 is CASSYLTGGYEQYF. CDR3 nucleotide sequence: TGTGCCAGCAGTTACTTGACAGGGGGCTACGAGCAGTACTTC.

The CDR3 region is CASSYSTTYYGYTF. DNA for the CDR3: TGTGCCAGCAGTTACTCGACCACCTACTATGGCTACACCTTC. V usage is TRBV6-5 and J usage is TRBJ1-2; D gene uncertain. Trimming removed 0 bases from V and 3 bases from J, with 8 bases in between. Germline values: CDR1 MNHEY, CDR2 SVGAGI. This CDR3 has 14 amino acids.

V and J are TRBV6-2 or TRBV6-3 and TRBJ1-2; no firm D call. V gave up 6 bases and J gave up 6 bases, with 14 bases separating them. Germline lookup yields CDR1 MNHEY and CDR2 SVGEGT. This CDR3 contains 13 residues. CDR3 in DNA: TGTGCCAGCAGACTCGGACCTCCAAATGGCTACACCTTC. Amino acids: CASRLGPPNGYTF.